This note documents a single TCR beta chain sequence. Antigen: not known. This may stem from a read error, because a much larger clone lies one nucleotide away. The CDR3 is 13 amino acids. The germline V gene has CDR1 SEHNR and CDR2 FQNEAQ (reference sequence). Primers used in a second PCR of roughly 6 to 12 cycles were a sample-barcoded 5' primer and a J-beta primer mix. Every cDNA was tagged by a template-switch adaptor with 12 random nucleotides. One entry per CDR3 protein, called by TCRdb with MiXCR from the 5' RACE reads. The table shows approximately 900,000 distinct CDR3 sequences, with almost 30% occurring only once. The data are from a study of blood T cells in healthy people across ages. Study conclusions and caveats: Naive and antigen-experienced cells could not be conclusively compared, given unsorted PBMCs.

These data also featured in a second study, about T cells of mothers and their children. That investigation notes: Donors comprised three healthy Caucasian mothers plus their six children. The study obtained over 9 million TCR beta CDR3 reads per mother and about 3 million per child.

The sequenced sample was blood. The origin of this receptor is a woman aged 40-49 years in good health. The chain has TRBV7-9 and TRBJ1-2; D is ambiguous. The CDR3 protein is CTSSGPHCYGYTF. The CDR3 DNA sequence: TGTACCAGCAGCGGGCCGCATTGCTATGGCTACACCTTC.